Presented here are 14 T cell receptor beta chains from one specimen sequenced in a study of blood T cell repertoires in COVID-19. TCRdb's copy holds only in-frame clones and misses some; the assay was immunoSEQ multiplex PCR. The sample contains around 420,000 clones, roughly 87% of which appear only once. The sample comprised PBMCs or T cells enriched from blood (not recorded which). Receptors were obtained from a woman aged 35 to 49 with acute COVID-19.

The chain employs TRBV4-1 and TRBJ2-1; TRBD1 matches 9 bases. The V segment lost 5 bases and the J segment 6 bases; nucleotides outside the gene matches: 8. This CDR3 is 15 amino acids long. Per the germline V gene, CDR1 is MGHRA and CDR2 is YSYEKL. The CDR3 here is CASSKHRDRANEQFF. The CDR3 nucleotides read TGCGCCAGCAGCAAACACCGGGACAGGGCCAATGAGCAGTTCTTC.

The chain uses TRBV5-5 and TRBJ1-5; 7 nucleotides line up with TRBD1. CDR1 is SGHKS, CDR2 YYEKEE, per germline (reference sequence). This CDR3 region has 13 residues. V was clipped by 1 base and J by 5 bases; unmatched bases: 0. Here the CDR3 reads CASSLTGDQPQHF. In DNA form, the CDR3 reads TGTGCCAGCAGCTTGACAGGGGATCAGCCCCAGCATTTT.

This clone was observed a single time. The chain has TRBV29-1 and TRBJ1-1; 9 bases agree with TRBD1. After removal of 7 bases from V and 1 base from J, the junction contained 4 bases not matched to a gene. The germline CDR1 and CDR2 sequences are SQVTM and ANQGSEA. The CDR3 totals 13 residues. The CDR3 is CSAPGQGNTEAFF. The CDR3 bases are TGCAGCGCCCCGGGACAGGGGAACACTGAAGCTTTCTTT.

The chain recombines TRBV29-1 with TRBJ2-3; possibly TRBD2 for D (5 bases). This CDR3 has 13 amino acids. With 3 bases removed from V and 5 bases from J, the gap between germline ends came to 12 bases. The germline gives CDR1 SQVTM, CDR2 ANQGSEA. The CDR3 nucleotides are TGCAGCGTTGACGCTAGCCGCGGAGATACGCAGTATTTT. Its protein product is CSVDASRGDTQYF.

This chain connects TRBV7-2 to TRBJ1-1; 10 nucleotides agree with TRBD1. The CDR3 totals 14 residues. Germline loops: CDR1 SGHTA, CDR2 FQGNSA. With V trimmed by 3 bases and J by 10 bases, 8 bases remained unmatched. Written as DNA, the CDR3 is TGTGCCAGCAGCTTGAGACAGGGGGCGCGCGTAGCTTTCTTT. Amino acids: CASSLRQGARVAFF.

This chain joins TRBV13 and TRBJ2-5; 7 bases line up with TRBD1. Germline V gives CDR1 PRHDT, CDR2 FYEKMQ (reference sequence). The CDR3 runs 12 residues. After removal of 6 bases from V and 3 bases from J, the junction contained 1 base not matched to a gene. The CDR3 nucleotides read TGTGCCAGCAGAGACAGGGAAGAGACCCAGTACTTC. Translation gives CASRDREETQYF. Looking up the rest from reference TRBV13 and TRBJ2-5 gives the full variable domain: AAGVIQSPRHLIKEKRETATLKCYPIPRHDTVYWYQQGPGQDPQFLISFYEKMQSDKGSIPDRFSAQQFSDYHSELNMSSLELGDSALYFCASRDREETQYFGPGTRLLVL.

This chain connects TRBV30 to TRBJ1-1; 10 nucleotides agree with TRBD1. The CDR3 extends over 15 amino acids. In germline, CDR1 is GTSNPN, CDR2 SVGIG (reference sequence). Germline trimming cut 3 bases from V and 7 bases from J; bases unmatched to any gene: 11. The CDR3 loop is CAWSRDRGGIGEAFF. Written as DNA, the CDR3 is TGTGCCTGGAGCCGGGACAGGGGTGGAATCGGTGAAGCTTTCTTT. Drawing the rest from reference TRBV30 and TRBJ1-1, the complete variable domain is SQTIHQWPATLVQPVGSPLSLECTVEGTSNPNLYWYRQAAGRGLQLLFYSVGIGQISSEVPQNLSASRPQDRQFILSSKKLLLSDSGFYLCAWSRDRGGIGEAFFGQGTRLTVV.

This clone was found once. The V call is TRBV9, the J call TRBJ1-4; D remains unclear. The V and J ends lost 2 bases and 8 bases respectively, with 10 bases between them. The CDR3 has 13 residues. Germline CDR1 reads SGDLS; CDR2 reads YYNGEE. This CDR3 is CASSVLGGEKLFF. In DNA form, the CDR3 reads TGTGCCAGCAGCGTTCTTGGCGGGGAAAAACTGTTTTTT.

V usage is TRBV5-6 and J usage is TRBJ2-1; 11 bases agree with TRBD2. Germline V gene sequence: CDR1 SGHDT, CDR2 YYEEEE. Trimming cost V 0 bases and J 0 bases; bases outside gene matches: 2. The CDR3 runs to 17 residues. CDR3 residues: CASSLVLAGGSYNEQFF. The CDR3 DNA reads TGTGCCAGCAGCTTGGTGCTAGCGGGGGGCTCCTACAATGAGCAGTTCTTC.

The chain has TRBV3-1 (or the pseudogene TRBV3-2) and TRBJ1-3; 8 bases line up with TRBD1. J lost 4 bases, V lost 6 bases, and 17 bases had no gene match. Germline assignment: CDR1 LGHDT and CDR2 YNNKEL (reference sequence). This CDR3 has 18 residues. CDR3: CASRLEGGQGAWGNTIYF. The CDR3 DNA sequence: TGTGCCAGCAGGCTCGAAGGGGGCCAGGGGGCATGGGGAAACACCATATATTTT.

The count of this clone is one. The chain carries TRBV5-1 and TRBJ2-5; no reliable D call. Germline CDR1 is SGHRS and CDR2 is YFSETQ. This CDR3 is built from 15 residues. V lost 0 bases and J 1 base, leaving 10 bases between the germline ends. CDR3 DNA: TGCGCCAGCAGCTTGGTCTCGGCAGGCCAAGAGACCCAGTACTTC. It specifies CASSLVSAGQETQYF.

The chain couples TRBV10-3 to TRBJ2-5; 9 nucleotides align to TRBD1. With V trimmed by 6 bases and J by 4 bases, 6 bases remained unmatched. CDR3 size: 14 residues. Germline CDR1 and CDR2: ENHRY and SYGVKD. This chain's CDR3 is CAISDTGGAETQYF. The CDR3, as DNA: TGTGCCATCAGCGACACAGGGGGCGCAGAGACCCAGTACTTC.

The chain carries TRBV3-1 (or the pseudogene TRBV3-2) and TRBJ2-5, with a weak D call TRBD2 (6 bases). This CDR3 comprises 15 residues. The germline V and J ends were trimmed by 1 base and 4 bases, with 13 bases remaining between them. Germline values: CDR1 LGHDT, CDR2 YNNKEL (reference sequence). CDR3 sequence: CASSQGGVHGETQYF. The CDR3 DNA sequence: TGTGCCAGCAGCCAAGGGGGGGTGCACGGAGAGACCCAGTACTTC.

The rearrangement joins TRBV2 to TRBJ1-3; TRBD1 aligns across 11 bases. In germline, CDR1 is SNHLY, CDR2 FYNNEI. The CDR3 covers 14 residues. Trimming at V came to 6 bases and at J to 9 bases, leaving 7 bases not matched to a gene. In nucleotides, the CDR3 is TGTGCCAGCAGGGACAGGGGGCCCTTGGGCACCATATATTTT. Translating gives CASRDRGPLGTIYF.